This is a list of T cell receptor beta chains from one sample in a study of molecular identifiers for immune sequencing clone quantification. Using its own MiXCR run on the PCR reads, TCRdb lists one record per CDR3 protein. The profile covers nearly 650,000 distinct CDR3 sequences, with approximately 24% appearing a single time and 0.78% taken by the ten largest. The specimen sequenced was naive CD8+ T cells from blood, with Jurkat cell RNA spiked in. Every receptor here comes from a human donor in good health. Some libraries in this study had Jurkat cell RNA spiked in. The CDR3 runs from the conserved cysteine through the conserved F or W. Fields, in order: J gene, clone size, D gene, V gene, CDR3 DNA, CDR3 protein. D genes are given only for firm matches. Expanded clones are given a class, and other clones once, few, many or no size at all.

j_call: TRBJ2-1
clone_size: many
d_call: NA
v_call: TRBV10-3
cdr3_nt: TGTGCCATCAGTGACGGGACTGGGCAGTTCTTC
cdr3_aa: CAISDGTGQFF

j_call: TRBJ2-7
clone_size: many
d_call: TRBD1
v_call: TRBV2
cdr3_nt: TGTGCCAGCAGCGCGGGACAGGGGCCCCACGAGCAGTACTTC
cdr3_aa: CASSAGQGPHEQYF

j_call: TRBJ2-7
clone_size: many
d_call: NA
v_call: TRBV4-1
cdr3_nt: TGCGCCAGCAGCCAATTTTTAGGGTACGAGCAGTACTTC
cdr3_aa: CASSQFLGYEQYF

j_call: TRBJ2-1
clone_size: NA
d_call: NA
v_call: TRBV11-1
cdr3_nt: TGTGCCAGCAGCCCTTACGTTAGGGGGATGAGCAATGAGCAGTTCTTC
cdr3_aa: CASSPYVRGMSNEQFF

j_call: TRBJ2-5
clone_size: NA
d_call: NA
v_call: TRBV7-6
cdr3_nt: TGTGCCGGCAGCTTGGCGGGCGCGCCCCGGTACTTC
cdr3_aa: CAGSLAGAPRYF

j_call: TRBJ2-5
clone_size: many
d_call: NA
v_call: TRBV6-1
cdr3_nt: TGTGCCAGCAGTGAAATACAGACAGAGACCCAGTACTTC
cdr3_aa: CASSEIQTETQYF

j_call: TRBJ1-1
clone_size: NA
d_call: TRBD1
v_call: TRBV6-1
cdr3_nt: TGTGCCAGCAGTGCGGGGACAGGGTATGGGAACACTGAAGCTTTCTTT
cdr3_aa: CASSAGTGYGNTEAFF

j_call: TRBJ2-7
clone_size: NA
d_call: TRBD1
v_call: TRBV27
cdr3_nt: TGTGCCAGCAGTTTATGGGGGACAGCAATCTACGAGCAGTACTTC
cdr3_aa: CASSLWGTAIYEQYF

j_call: TRBJ2-7
clone_size: few
d_call: NA
v_call: TRBV20-1
cdr3_nt: TGCAGTGCTAGGATGACAGCTACCTACGAGCAGTACTTC
cdr3_aa: CSARMTATYEQYF

j_call: TRBJ2-7
clone_size: few
d_call: TRBD1
v_call: TRBV20-1
cdr3_nt: TGCAGTGCTAGGGACAGGGACCAACCTACCTACGAGCGGTACTTC
cdr3_aa: CSARDRDQPTYERYF

j_call: TRBJ2-7
clone_size: NA
d_call: NA
v_call: TRBV7-8
cdr3_nt: TGTGCCAGCAGCTCCGCTGTACAGGGCACCTACGAGCAGTACTTC
cdr3_aa: CASSSAVQGTYEQYF

j_call: TRBJ2-2
clone_size: few
d_call: NA
v_call: TRBV5-4
cdr3_nt: TGTGCCAGCAGCTTGGTCCCGAACACCGGGGAGCTGTTTTTT
cdr3_aa: CASSLVPNTGELFF

j_call: TRBJ2-1
clone_size: NA
d_call: NA
v_call: TRBV7-9
cdr3_nt: TGTGCCGAACTAGGGACTCAAAACTACAATGAGCAGTTCTTC
cdr3_aa: CAELGTQNYNEQFF

j_call: TRBJ2-1
clone_size: few
d_call: NA
v_call: TRBV4-1
cdr3_nt: TGCGCCAGCAGCCAAGATCTAGGAGTGGGCAATGAGCAGTTCTTC
cdr3_aa: CASSQDLGVGNEQFF

j_call: TRBJ1-1
clone_size: many
d_call: NA
v_call: TRBV7-3
cdr3_nt: TGTGCCAGCAGCTTAATGTGGAACACTGAAGCTTTCTTT
cdr3_aa: CASSLMWNTEAFF

j_call: TRBJ1-2
clone_size: many
d_call: NA
v_call: TRBV29-1
cdr3_nt: TGCAGCGTTGACGACGGGTACGGAGGCTACACCTTC
cdr3_aa: CSVDDGYGGYTF

j_call: TRBJ2-7
clone_size: NA
d_call: TRBD2
v_call: TRBV2
cdr3_nt: TGTGCCAGCAGTGAACTAGCGGGGCAGTACTCCTACGAGCAGTACTTC
cdr3_aa: CASSELAGQYSYEQYF

j_call: TRBJ2-3
clone_size: many
d_call: NA
v_call: TRBV4-3
cdr3_nt: TGCGCCAGCAGCCAAGATTGGTTAGATACGCAGTATTTT
cdr3_aa: CASSQDWLDTQYF

j_call: TRBJ2-5
clone_size: few
d_call: NA
v_call: TRBV5-1
cdr3_nt: TGCGCCAGCAGCTTGGGGGTGCTAGGGCTTAGAGAGACCCAGTACTTC
cdr3_aa: CASSLGVLGLRETQYF

j_call: TRBJ2-3
clone_size: NA
d_call: TRBD2
v_call: TRBV28
cdr3_nt: TGTGCCAGCAGTTCACTAGCGGGAGCCGCAGATACGCAGTATTTT
cdr3_aa: CASSSLAGAADTQYF

j_call: TRBJ2-7
clone_size: NA
d_call: NA
v_call: TRBV12-3/TRBV12-4
cdr3_nt: TGTGCCAGCAGTTTCGGAATCAACGAGCAGTACTTC
cdr3_aa: CASSFGINEQYF

j_call: TRBJ1-2
clone_size: few
d_call: NA
v_call: TRBV6-5
cdr3_nt: TGTGCCAGCAGTTTCAGGGTGGACTATGGCTACACCTTC
cdr3_aa: CASSFRVDYGYTF

j_call: TRBJ2-7
clone_size: many
d_call: TRBD1
v_call: TRBV5-6
cdr3_nt: TGTGCCAGCAGCTTCGGGACAGGGTCCGACGAGCAGTACTTC
cdr3_aa: CASSFGTGSDEQYF

j_call: TRBJ2-7
clone_size: NA
d_call: TRBD2
v_call: TRBV20-1
cdr3_nt: TGCAGTGCTAGGTTGAATTTGCGGGACTACAAGCAGTACTTC
cdr3_aa: CSARLNLRDYKQYF

j_call: TRBJ2-2
clone_size: NA
d_call: NA
v_call: TRBV7-9
cdr3_nt: TGTGCCAGCAGCCTAGGACAGCTCGGGGAGCTGTTTTTT
cdr3_aa: CASSLGQLGELFF

j_call: TRBJ1-1
clone_size: many
d_call: TRBD1
v_call: TRBV7-6
cdr3_nt: TGCGCCAGCAGCCCCAGACAGGGCATGAACACTGAAGCTTTCTTT
cdr3_aa: CASSPRQGMNTEAFF

j_call: TRBJ2-3
clone_size: many
d_call: TRBD2
v_call: TRBV20-1
cdr3_nt: TGCAGTGCTCTTGTTCGACCCCGGACTAGCGGCACAGATACGCAGTATTTT
cdr3_aa: CSALVRPRTSGTDTQYF

j_call: TRBJ2-2
clone_size: few
d_call: TRBD1
v_call: TRBV6-5
cdr3_nt: TGTGCCAGCAGTCCCCGCCGACAGGGGCTGAGCGGGGAGCTGTTTTTT
cdr3_aa: CASSPRRQGLSGELFF

j_call: TRBJ2-7
clone_size: NA
d_call: NA
v_call: TRBV15
cdr3_nt: TGTGCCACCAGCAGGGATACAGGGTACTACGAGCAGTACTTC
cdr3_aa: CATSRDTGYYEQYF

j_call: TRBJ2-2
clone_size: NA
d_call: NA
v_call: TRBV4-3
cdr3_nt: TGCGCCAGCAGCCAAGATTGGCTAGGGGCCCCCGGGCCCCCCGGGGAGCTGTTTTTT
cdr3_aa: CASSQDWLGAPGPPGELFF

j_call: TRBJ2-1
clone_size: few
d_call: TRBD2
v_call: TRBV20-1
cdr3_nt: TGCAGTGCTAGAGAGGGTAGCGGGAGCAATGAGCAGTTCTTC
cdr3_aa: CSAREGSGSNEQFF